The rows below give T cell receptor beta chains drawn from one sample of a study of blood T cell repertoires in COVID-19. The table came from immunoSEQ multiplex PCR; TCRdb's copy has only in-frame clones and leaves some out. The sample gives just under 250,000 clones, roughly 89% of which show up once; around 4% is in the top ten. Sequencing was performed on PBMCs or T cells enriched from blood (not recorded which). The receptors originated from a woman in her thirties who had recovered from COVID-19. The CDR3 runs from the conserved cysteine through the conserved F or W. D genes are given only for firm matches. Size values are once, few and many counts, or a class for expanded clones, and some rows have none.

J gene | D gene | clone size | V gene | CDR3 protein | CDR3 DNA
TRBJ2-5 | TRBD2 | - | TRBV5-4 | CASSPYSGTRPSETQYF | TGTGCCAGCAGCCCATACTCCGGGACTAGACCTTCAGAGACCCAGTACTTC
TRBJ2-1 | TRBD2 | - | TRBV4-3 | CASSPRVISGSHNEQFF | TGCGCCAGCAGCCCCCGGGTGATTAGCGGGAGCCACAATGAGCAGTTCTTC
TRBJ1-5 | - | - | TRBV19 | CASSTILGDQPQHF | TGTGCCAGTAGTACTATCTTAGGGGATCAGCCCCAGCATTTT
TRBJ2-1 | TRBD1 | - | TRBV29-1 | CSHRWDRDNEQFF | TGCAGCCACAGATGGGACAGAGACAATGAGCAGTTCTTC
TRBJ1-1 | - | - | TRBV6-5 | CASSYSRRGTEAFF | TGTGCCAGCAGTTACTCGAGGAGGGGCACTGAAGCTTTCTTT
TRBJ2-7 | TRBD1 | - | TRBV19 | CASSPRTGSHEQYF | TGTGCCAGTAGTCCCCGGACAGGGAGTCACGAGCAGTACTTC
TRBJ1-3 | - | - | TRBV28 | CASSLFRPPGNTIYF | TGTGCCAGCAGTTTATTTAGGCCCCCGGGGAACACCATATATTTT
TRBJ1-1 | - | - | TRBV12-2 | CASRLGRDRRRVEAFF | TGTGCAAGTCGCTTAGGAAGGGACAGGCGCCGAGTTGAAGCTTTCTTT
TRBJ1-3 | - | - | TRBV7-2 | CASSLIPISGNTIYF | TGTGCCAGCAGCTTAATTCCCATCTCTGGAAACACCATATATTTT
TRBJ1-2 | TRBD1 | - | TRBV27 | CASSTSSTGGGYGYTF | TGTGCCAGCAGTACCTCCTCGACAGGGGGTGGCTATGGCTACACCTTC
TRBJ2-1 | - | - | TRBV7-9 | CASSLPAWVLRDSYNEQFF | TGTGCCAGCAGCTTACCTGCCTGGGTGTTGCGGGACTCATACAATGAGCAGTTCTTC
TRBJ2-1 | TRBD2 | - | TRBV11-2 | CASSLTTTSGSLVEQFF | TGTGCCAGCAGCTTAACCACGACTAGCGGGAGTCTCGTTGAGCAGTTCTTC
TRBJ2-5 | - | few | TRBV28 | CASSSRLGRGQTQYF | TGTGCCAGCAGTTCTCGCTTAGGACGGGGTCAGACCCAGTACTTC
TRBJ1-2 | - | few | TRBV28 | CASSIITSGVPLWGYTF | TGTGCCAGCAGTATAATCACAAGCGGGGTGCCCCTCTGGGGCTACACCTTC
TRBJ1-6 | - | - | TRBV5-6 | CASSSGTGANNSPLHF | TGTGCCAGCAGCTCGGGGACTGGAGCGAACAATTCACCCCTCCACTTT
TRBJ2-2 | TRBD1 | - | TRBV7-3 | CASSLRHASDYRQGNPGELFF | TGTGCCAGCAGCTTACGCCACGCTTCTGACTACAGACAGGGGAATCCCGGGGAGCTGTTTTTT
TRBJ1-5 | TRBD1 | once | TRBV30 | CAWSEGAGNQPQHF | TGTGCCTGGAGTGAGGGGGCCGGCAATCAGCCCCAGCATTTT
TRBJ2-5 | TRBD1 | - | TRBV7-6 | CASRDAGTGQETQYF | TGTGCCAGCAGAGATGCCGGGACAGGGCAGGAGACCCAGTACTTC
TRBJ1-1 | - | - | TRBV4-3 | CASSQSRAMGTEAFF | TGCGCCAGCAGCCAATCCAGGGCGATGGGGACTGAAGCTTTCTTT
TRBJ2-1 | TRBD2 | once | TRBV27 | CASSSPRGGSGYNEQFF | TGTGCCAGCAGTTCACCCCGGGGGGGGAGTGGGTACAATGAGCAGTTCTTC